One sample yielded the 12 T cell receptor beta chains listed below, sequenced in a study of CD8+ T cells in alopecia areata (dated by TCRdb to the late 2010s). This sample's treatment or condition label indicates: oral pan-JAK inhibitor, 5-10 mg twice daily. Libraries came from the immunoSEQ multiplex PCR assay. RNA was extracted from all samples and reverse transcribed into cDNA as template for TCR sequencing. The source is immuneACCESS, and TCRdb retained only in-frame sequences with V and J called. Part of the clones is not carried over; for the studies checked, unresolved V genes explain less than half of this, and the remainder is unexplained. This sample is represented by some 170,000 clones; about 61% of them were singletons. The ten largest clones represent under 20% of the sample. Sequences were derived from CD4+ T cells sorted from blood, sampled between weeks 55 and 65, from a patient treated with tofacitinib. Receptors originate from a human donor with alopecia areata.

This clone occurred a few times. The chain couples TRBV4-1 to TRBJ1-2; weak D call: TRBD1 (5 bases). V was cut by 6 bases and J by 2 bases, with 16 bases left in between. The germline V gene has CDR1 MGHRA and CDR2 YSYEKL. This CDR3 is built from 15 residues. The DNA for the CDR3 is TGCGCCAGCAGTGGGACTCTTAAGGCGAACTATGGCTACACCTTC. Its translation is CASSGTLKANYGYTF.

This clone was found many times. The rearrangement joins TRBV6-5 to TRBJ1-6; D gene unclear. The length of the CDR3 is 16 residues. V lost 0 bases and J 8 bases, leaving 14 bases between the germline ends. Germline-derived CDR1 and CDR2 are MNHEY and SVGAGI. This CDR3 reads CASSYSWKSYDSPLHF. The CDR3 nucleotides are TGTGCCAGCAGTTACTCGTGGAAGTCGTACGATTCACCCCTCCACTTT.

This chain links TRBV7-6 with TRBJ2-7; 9 nucleotides match TRBD1. Germline V gene sequence: CDR1 SGHVS, CDR2 FNYEAQ. The CDR3 spans 14 residues. Unmatched junction bases numbered 2, after V lost 3 bases and J lost 2 bases. The CDR3 spells CASSFGTGPYEQYF. The DNA for the CDR3 is TGTGCCAGCAGCTTTGGGACAGGGCCCTACGAGCAGTACTTC.

The chain combines TRBV5-8 with TRBJ1-6; 10 nucleotides align to TRBD1. Germline-derived CDR1 and CDR2 are SGHTS and YDEGEE. Unmatched junction bases numbered 8, after V lost 5 bases and J lost 9 bases. The CDR3 contains 15 residues. Written as DNA, the CDR3 is TGTGCCAGCAGGGGGGGACAGGGGATTCGTTCACCCCTCCACTTT. This sequence encodes CASRGGQGIRSPLHF.

V is TRBV2 and J is TRBJ1-6, with D tentatively TRBD1 (5 bases). CDR1 is SNHLY, CDR2 FYNNEI, per germline. CDR3 length: 14 amino acids. The ends were cut back, 9 bases at V and 5 bases at J, with 14 bases in the middle. CDR3 in DNA: TGTGCCAGTCGATCCGGGACCAATAATTCACCCCTCCACTTT. Translated: CASRSGTNNSPLHF.

A single count supports this clone. The V and J genes are TRBV30 and TRBJ2-1; D might be TRBD2 (5 bases). Trimming cost V 2 bases and J 10 bases, with 18 bases left between them. Germline-derived CDR1 and CDR2 are GTSNPN and SVGIG (reference sequence). This CDR3 spans 14 amino acids. CDR3 coding DNA: TGTGCCTGGAGTCCCTCCATAAACTCGGGGGAGCAGTTCTTC. As protein: CAWSPSINSGEQFF.

The CDR3: CAISPDVYGYTF. CDR3 in DNA: TGTGCCATCAGCCCAGACGTCTATGGCTACACCTTC. This chain uses TRBV10-3 with TRBJ1-2; D gene uncertain. This CDR3 is 12 amino acids long. The V gene lost 6 bases and the J gene lost 4 bases, with 9 bases spanning the gap. Germline CDR1 reads ENHRY; CDR2 reads SYGVKD.

This chain connects TRBV2 to TRBJ1-6; perhaps TRBD1 as D (6 bases). From germline, CDR1 is SNHLY and CDR2 FYNNEI. V was pared by 7 bases and J by 10 bases, with 17 bases between. The CDR3 totals 14 residues. The CDR3 nucleotides read TGTGCCAGCACTGACAGGATATGGGGATCACCCCTCCACTTT. Its protein product is CASTDRIWGSPLHF.

The chain joins TRBV30 to TRBJ2-7; 9 bases are a match to TRBD1. This CDR3 has 14 amino acids. With V trimmed by 2 bases and J by 5 bases, 7 bases remained unmatched. CDR1 is GTSNPN and CDR2 is SVGIG in the germline V gene (reference sequence). The CDR3 region has the DNA TGTGCCTGGAGTAACCGGGACAGGGAAAACGAGCAGTACTTC. Translated: CAWSNRDRENEQYF.

This clone was detected a few times. V and J are TRBV7-9 and TRBJ1-6; D may be TRBD1 (6 bases). Per germline, CDR1 SEHNR and CDR2 FQNEAQ (reference sequence). CDR3 size: 14 residues. Deletions cut 5 bases from V and 7 bases from J, with 12 bases between. In DNA form, the CDR3 reads TGTGCCAGCAGCGTAGGGCAGGGGAATTCACCCCTCCACTTT. Residues: CASSVGQGNSPLHF.

The V and J genes are TRBV2 and TRBJ2-7; the D gene is possibly TRBD1 (6 bases). V was pared by 4 bases and J by 2 bases, with 6 bases between. Germline V gene data show CDR1 as SNHLY and CDR2 as FYNNEI. The CDR3 totals 12 residues. CDR3 nucleotides: TGTGCCAGCAGTGGGACAGCCTACGAGCAGTACTTC. Residues: CASSGTAYEQYF. The full variable domain, rest sourced from reference TRBV2 and TRBJ2-7, is EPEVTQTPSHQVTQMGQEVILRCVPISNHLYFYWYRQILGQKVEFLVSFYNNEISEKSEIFDDQFSVERPDGSNFTLKIRSTKLEDSAMYFCASSGTAYEQYFGPGTRLTVT.

This clone occurred once. The rearrangement links TRBV5-1 to TRBJ2-1; a possible D gene is TRBD2 (6 bases). Germline V gene sequence: CDR1 SGHRS, CDR2 YFSETQ. The CDR3 sequence is 14 residues long. V was cut by 4 bases and J by 2 bases, with 10 bases left in between. CDR3 region: CASSPGEAYNEQFF. As DNA, the CDR3 is TGCGCCAGCAGCCCCGGGGAGGCCTACAATGAGCAGTTCTTC.